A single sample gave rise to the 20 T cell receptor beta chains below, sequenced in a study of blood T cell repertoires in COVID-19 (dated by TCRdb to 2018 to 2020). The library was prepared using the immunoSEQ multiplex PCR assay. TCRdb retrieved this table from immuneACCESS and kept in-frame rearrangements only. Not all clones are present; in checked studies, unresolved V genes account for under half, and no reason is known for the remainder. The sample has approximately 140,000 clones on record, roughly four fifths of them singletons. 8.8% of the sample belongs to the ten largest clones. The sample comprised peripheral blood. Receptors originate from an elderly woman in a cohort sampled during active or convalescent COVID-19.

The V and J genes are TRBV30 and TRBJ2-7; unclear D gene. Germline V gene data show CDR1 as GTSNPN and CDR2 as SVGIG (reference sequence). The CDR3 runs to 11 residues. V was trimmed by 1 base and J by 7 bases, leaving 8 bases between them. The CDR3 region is CAWSGATEQYF. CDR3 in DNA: TGTGCCTGGAGTGGAGCTACTGAGCAGTACTTC.

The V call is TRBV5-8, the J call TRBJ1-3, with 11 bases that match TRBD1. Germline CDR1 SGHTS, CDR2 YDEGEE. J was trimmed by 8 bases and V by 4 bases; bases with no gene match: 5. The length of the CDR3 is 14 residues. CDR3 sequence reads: CASSQGQGVHTIYF. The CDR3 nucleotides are TGTGCCAGCAGCCAGGGACAGGGGGTTCACACCATATATTTT. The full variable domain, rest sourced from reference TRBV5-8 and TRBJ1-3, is EAGVTQSPTHLIKTRGQQATLRCSPISGHTSVYWYQQALGLGLQFLLWYDEGEERNRGNFPPRFSGRQFPNYSSELNVNALELEDSALYLCASSQGQGVHTIYFGEGSWLTVV.

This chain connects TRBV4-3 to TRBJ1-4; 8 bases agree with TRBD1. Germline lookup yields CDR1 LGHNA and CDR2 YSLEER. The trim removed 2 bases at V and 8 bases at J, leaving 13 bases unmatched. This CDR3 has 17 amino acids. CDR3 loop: CASSQFLSTGGREKLFF. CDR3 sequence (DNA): TGCGCCAGCAGCCAATTTTTGTCCACAGGGGGGCGCGAAAAACTGTTTTTT.

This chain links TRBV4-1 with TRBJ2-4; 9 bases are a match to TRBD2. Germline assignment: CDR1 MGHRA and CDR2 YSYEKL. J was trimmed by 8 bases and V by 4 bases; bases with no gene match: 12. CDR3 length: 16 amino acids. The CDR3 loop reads CASSRVGSGGRDIQYF. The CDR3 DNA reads TGCGCCAGCAGCCGCGTTGGTAGCGGGGGCCGGGACATTCAGTACTTC.

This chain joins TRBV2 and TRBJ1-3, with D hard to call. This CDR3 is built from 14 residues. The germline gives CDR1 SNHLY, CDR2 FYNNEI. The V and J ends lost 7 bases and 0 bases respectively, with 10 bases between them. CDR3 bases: TGTGCCAGCAATACGGGGAACTCTGGAAACACCATATATTTT. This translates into CASNTGNSGNTIYF.

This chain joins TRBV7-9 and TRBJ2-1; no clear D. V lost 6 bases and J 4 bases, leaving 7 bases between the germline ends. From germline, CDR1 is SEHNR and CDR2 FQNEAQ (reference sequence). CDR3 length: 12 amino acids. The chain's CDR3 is CASSYGYNEQFF. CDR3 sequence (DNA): TGTGCCAGCAGTTACGGGTACAATGAGCAGTTCTTC.

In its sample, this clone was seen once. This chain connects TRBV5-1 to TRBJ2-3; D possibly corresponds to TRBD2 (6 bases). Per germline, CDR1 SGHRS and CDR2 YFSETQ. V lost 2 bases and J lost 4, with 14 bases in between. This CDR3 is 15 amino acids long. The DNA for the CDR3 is TGCGCCAGCAGCTTTTTATCTAGCGTCTCAGATACGCAGTATTTT. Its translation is CASSFLSSVSDTQYF. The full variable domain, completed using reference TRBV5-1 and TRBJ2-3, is KAGVTQTPRYLIKTRGQQVTLSCSPISGHRSVSWYQQTPGQGLQFLFEYFSETQRNKGNFPGRFSGRQFSNSRSEMNVSTLELGDSALYLCASSFLSSVSDTQYFGPGTRLTVL.

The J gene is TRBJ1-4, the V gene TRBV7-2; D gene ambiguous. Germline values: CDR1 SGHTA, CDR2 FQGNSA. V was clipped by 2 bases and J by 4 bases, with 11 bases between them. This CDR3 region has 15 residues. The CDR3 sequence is CASSLSASLNEKLFF. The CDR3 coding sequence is TGTGCCAGCAGCTTAAGCGCCTCCCTTAATGAAAAACTGTTTTTT.

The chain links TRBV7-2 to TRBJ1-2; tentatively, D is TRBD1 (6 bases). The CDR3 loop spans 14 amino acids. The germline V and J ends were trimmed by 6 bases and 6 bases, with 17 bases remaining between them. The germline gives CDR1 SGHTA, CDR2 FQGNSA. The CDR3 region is CASRRTGLEDGYTF. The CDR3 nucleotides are TGTGCCAGCAGGCGTACAGGGCTAGAGGATGGCTACACCTTC.

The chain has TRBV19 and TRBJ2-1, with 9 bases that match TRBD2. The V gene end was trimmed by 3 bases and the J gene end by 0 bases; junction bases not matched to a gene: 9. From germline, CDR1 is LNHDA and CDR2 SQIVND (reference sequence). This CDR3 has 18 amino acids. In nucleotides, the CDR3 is TGTGCCAGTAGTATGGCCAGCGGGGGGATCAGCTCCTACAATGAGCAGTTCTTC. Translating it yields CASSMASGGISSYNEQFF.

The CDR3: CASSLGGRTEAFF. The CDR3 DNA is TGTGCCAGCAGCCTGGGAGGGCGGACTGAAGCTTTCTTT. The chain couples TRBV7-9 to TRBJ1-1; D unclear. The CDR3 loop spans 13 amino acids. The germline CDR1 and CDR2 sequences are SEHNR and FQNEAQ (reference sequence). Trimming took 5 bases from V and 5 from J, leaving 12 bases between them. The full variable domain, with the rest looked up from reference TRBV7-9 and TRBJ1-1, is DTGVSQNPRHKITKRGQNVTFRCDPISEHNRLYWYRQTLGQGPEFLTYFQNEAQLEKSRLLSDRFSAERPKGSFSTLEIQRTEQGDSAMYLCASSLGGRTEAFFGQGTRLTVV.

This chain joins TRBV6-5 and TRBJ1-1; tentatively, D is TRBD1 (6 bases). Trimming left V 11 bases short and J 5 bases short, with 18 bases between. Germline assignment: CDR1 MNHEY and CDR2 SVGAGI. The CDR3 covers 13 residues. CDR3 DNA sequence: TGTGCCCGCCGGGAGGGGGGAGGGACTGAAGCTTTCTTT. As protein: CARREGGGTEAFF.

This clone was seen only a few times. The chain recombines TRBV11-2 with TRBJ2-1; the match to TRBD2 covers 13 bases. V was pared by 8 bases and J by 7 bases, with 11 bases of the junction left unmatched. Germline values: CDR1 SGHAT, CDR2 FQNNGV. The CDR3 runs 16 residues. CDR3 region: CASSETSGGAKNEQFF. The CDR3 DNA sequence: TGTGCCAGCTCGGAAACTAGCGGGGGGGCGAAGAATGAGCAGTTCTTC.

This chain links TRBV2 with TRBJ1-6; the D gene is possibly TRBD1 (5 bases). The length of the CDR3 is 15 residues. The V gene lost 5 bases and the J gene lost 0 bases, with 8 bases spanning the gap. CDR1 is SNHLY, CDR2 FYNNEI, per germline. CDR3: CASSPQVSYNSPLHF. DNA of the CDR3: TGTGCCAGCAGTCCACAGGTCTCCTATAATTCACCCCTCCACTTT.

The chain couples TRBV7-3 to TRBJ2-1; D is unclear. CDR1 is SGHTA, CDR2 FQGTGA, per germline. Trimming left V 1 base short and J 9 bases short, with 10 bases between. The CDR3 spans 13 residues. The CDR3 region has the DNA TGTGCCAGCAGCTTAAGTCTCTATAGTGAGCAGTTCTTC. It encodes CASSLSLYSEQFF. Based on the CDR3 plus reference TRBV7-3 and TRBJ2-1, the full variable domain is GAGVSQTPSNKVTEKGKYVELRCDPISGHTALYWYRQSLGQGPEFLIYFQGTGAADDSGLPNDRFFAVRPEGSVSTLKIQRTERGDSAVYLCASSLSLYSEQFFGPGTRLTVL.

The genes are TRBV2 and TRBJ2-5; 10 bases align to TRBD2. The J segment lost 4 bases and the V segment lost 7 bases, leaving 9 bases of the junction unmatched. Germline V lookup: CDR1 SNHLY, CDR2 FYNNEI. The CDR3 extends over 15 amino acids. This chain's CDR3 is CASTGGASGGETQYF. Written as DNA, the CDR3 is TGTGCCAGCACCGGGGGGGCTAGCGGGGGAGAGACCCAGTACTTC.

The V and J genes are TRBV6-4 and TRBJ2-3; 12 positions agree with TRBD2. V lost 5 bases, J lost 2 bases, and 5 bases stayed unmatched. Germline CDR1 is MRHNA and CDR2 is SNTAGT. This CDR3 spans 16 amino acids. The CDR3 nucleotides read TGTGCCAGCAGTCCACGACTAGCGGGGGTCACAGATACGCAGTATTTT. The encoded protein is CASSPRLAGVTDTQYF.

The CDR3 spells CASSPGQTGIGEQYF. The CDR3 nucleotides read TGTGCCAGCTCACCTGGACAGACAGGAATCGGCGAGCAGTACTTC. This chain connects TRBV18 to TRBJ2-7; D possibly corresponds to TRBD1 (6 bases). V shed 3 bases and J shed 6 bases, with 18 bases lying between them. This CDR3 spans 15 amino acids. CDR1 and CDR2 from the germline V gene are KGHSH and LQKENI.

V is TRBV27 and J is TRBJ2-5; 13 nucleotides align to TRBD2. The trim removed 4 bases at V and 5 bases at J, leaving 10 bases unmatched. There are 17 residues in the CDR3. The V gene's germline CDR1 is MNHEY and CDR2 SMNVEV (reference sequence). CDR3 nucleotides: TGTGCCAGCAGTTCCCGACTAGCGGGGGGACTAGGGGAGACCCAGTACTTC. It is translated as CASSSRLAGGLGETQYF.

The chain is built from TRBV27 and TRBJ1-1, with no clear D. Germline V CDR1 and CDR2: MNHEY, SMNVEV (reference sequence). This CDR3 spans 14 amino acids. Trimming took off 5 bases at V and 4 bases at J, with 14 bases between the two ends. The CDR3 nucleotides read TGTGCCAGCAGTCGAGAGGGCCTGGCCACTGAAGCTTTCTTT. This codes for CASSREGLATEAFF.